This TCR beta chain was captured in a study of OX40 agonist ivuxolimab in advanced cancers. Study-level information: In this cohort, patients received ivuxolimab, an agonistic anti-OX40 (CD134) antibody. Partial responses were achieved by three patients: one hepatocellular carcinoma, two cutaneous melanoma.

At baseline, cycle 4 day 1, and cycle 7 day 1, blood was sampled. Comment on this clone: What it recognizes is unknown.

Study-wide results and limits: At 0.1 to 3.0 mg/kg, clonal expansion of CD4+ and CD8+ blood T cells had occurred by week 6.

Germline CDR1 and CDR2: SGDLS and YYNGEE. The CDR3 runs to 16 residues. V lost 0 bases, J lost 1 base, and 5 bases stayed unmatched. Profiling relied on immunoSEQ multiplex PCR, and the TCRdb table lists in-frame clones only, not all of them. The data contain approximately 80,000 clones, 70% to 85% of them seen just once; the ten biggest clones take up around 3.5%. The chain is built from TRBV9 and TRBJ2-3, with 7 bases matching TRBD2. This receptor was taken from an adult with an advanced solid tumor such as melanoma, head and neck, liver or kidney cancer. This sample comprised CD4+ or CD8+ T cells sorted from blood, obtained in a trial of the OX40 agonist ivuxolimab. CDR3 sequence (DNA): TGTGCCAGCAGCGTAGGCGCGGGAGCCCGCACAGATACGCAGTATTTT. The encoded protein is CASSVGAGARTDTQYF.